This passage covers 27 T cell receptor beta chains from one sample sequenced in a study of blood T cell repertoires in COVID-19. The method was immunoSEQ multiplex PCR; TCRdb's version includes in-frame clones alone and lacks a portion of them. The data contain around 40,000 clones, 85% to 90% of them singletons. Material: peripheral blood. The origin of the receptors is a man aged 30 to 45 with active or convalescent COVID-19.

This chain uses TRBV28 with TRBJ2-3; 11 bases fit TRBD2. J lost 1 base, V lost 2 bases, and 5 bases had no gene match. This CDR3 has 17 amino acids. Germline assignment: CDR1 MDHEN and CDR2 SYDVKM. CDR3 amino acids: CASSLTGLAERTDTQYF. CDR3 nucleotides: TGTGCCAGCAGTTTAACGGGACTAGCGGAGCGCACAGATACGCAGTATTTT.

Here the CDR3 DNA reads TGTGCCAGCAGCTCCTCTTTCGGGGCTAGCGGAAAAAGCACAGATACGCAGTATTTT. Translation gives CASSSSFGASGKSTDTQYF. J is TRBJ2-3 and V is TRBV11-3; 7 bases agree with TRBD2. CDR3 length: 19 amino acids. V was pared by 4 bases and J by 0 bases, with 16 bases of the junction left unmatched. The germline V gene encodes CDR1 SGHNT and CDR2 YENEEA.

The V call is TRBV5-1, the J call TRBJ2-5, with TRBD2 matching 11 bases. CDR1 is SGHRS and CDR2 is YFSETQ in the germline V gene. V shed 0 bases, J shed 4 bases, and the junction held 2 bases outside the gene matches. The CDR3 sequence is 15 residues long. The CDR3 loop reads CASSLALAGGETQYF. The CDR3 nucleotides read TGCGCCAGCAGCTTGGCGCTAGCGGGGGGAGAGACCCAGTACTTC.

The chain links TRBV12-5 to TRBJ2-2; no firm D call. Germline values: CDR1 LGHNT, CDR2 FRNRAP. V lost 7 bases and J 6 bases, leaving 12 bases between the germline ends. CDR3 length: 13 residues. CDR3 region: CASASTFPGELFF. For the CDR3, the DNA is TGTGCTAGTGCCTCGACTTTTCCCGGGGAGCTGTTTTTT.

CDR3 loop: CASSSSAGELFF. The CDR3 region has the DNA TGTGCCAGCAGTTCGAGCGCCGGGGAGCTGTTTTTT. The chain employs TRBV12-3 or TRBV12-4 and TRBJ2-2; D unclear. Trimming cost V 4 bases and J 6 bases, with 6 bases left between them. The CDR3 runs 12 residues.

The chain has TRBV2 and TRBJ1-2; TRBD1 matches 10 bases. There are 14 residues in the CDR3. Germline assignment: CDR1 SNHLY and CDR2 FYNNEI. Unmatched junction bases numbered 9, after V lost 6 bases and J lost 8 bases. Here the CDR3 reads CASSAGTGVGGYTF. The DNA for the CDR3 is TGTGCCAGCAGCGCCGGGACAGGGGTTGGAGGCTACACCTTC.

The chain links TRBV6-5 to TRBJ1-1, with 7 bases fitting TRBD1. The CDR3 length is 14 residues. Germline trimming cut 7 bases from V and 4 bases from J; bases unmatched to any gene: 9. Germline CDR1 is MNHEY and CDR2 is SVGAGI. CDR3 in DNA: TGTGCCAGCACTCTTACAGGGGATGGCACTGAAGCTTTCTTT. Protein: CASTLTGDGTEAFF.

This clone occurred a few times. V is TRBV9 and J is TRBJ1-6; D may be TRBD1 (6 bases). CDR1 and CDR2 from the germline V gene are SGDLS and YYNGEE. The CDR3 loop spans 15 amino acids. V gave up 3 bases and J gave up 8 bases, with 15 bases separating them. Here the CDR3 reads CASSENWTEDSPLHF. The CDR3 DNA reads TGTGCCAGCAGCGAAAATTGGACAGAGGATTCACCCCTCCACTTT. The full variable domain, its missing parts supplied by reference TRBV9 and TRBJ1-6, is DSGVTQTPKHLITATGQRVTLRCSPRSGDLSVYWYQQSLDQGLQFLIQYYNGEERAKGNILERFSAQQFPDLHSELNLSSLELGDSALYFCASSENWTEDSPLHFGNGTRLTVT.

The chain has TRBV27 and TRBJ2-2; D is uncertain. There are 12 residues in the CDR3. V gave up 3 bases and J gave up 4 bases, with 3 bases separating them. The V gene's germline CDR1 is MNHEY and CDR2 SMNVEV (reference sequence). The CDR3 DNA reads as TGTGCCAGCAGTTTCCTCACCGGGGAGCTGTTTTTT. It translates to CASSFLTGELFF.

This chain links TRBV11-2 with TRBJ2-5, with 13 bases aligning to TRBD2. V dropped 5 bases and J dropped 4; count of bases not matched to a gene: 10. The CDR3 length is 17 residues. Germline assignment: CDR1 SGHAT and CDR2 FQNNGV. Here the CDR3 reads CASSPGTSGTPRETQYF. For the CDR3, the DNA is TGTGCCAGCAGCCCCGGGACTAGCGGGACGCCGCGAGAGACCCAGTACTTC.

The chain carries TRBV7-9 and TRBJ2-3; 8 positions agree with TRBD1. The CDR3 contains 15 residues. The trim removed 3 bases at V and 5 bases at J, leaving 7 bases unmatched. Germline V gives CDR1 SEHNR, CDR2 FQNEAQ (reference sequence). DNA of the CDR3: TGTGCCAGCAGCTTGGGCAGGGGGCAAGGAGATACGCAGTATTTT. The encoded protein is CASSLGRGQGDTQYF.

V is TRBV24-1 and J is TRBJ1-5; a possible D gene is TRBD1 (5 bases). There are 14 residues in the CDR3. Germline V CDR1 and CDR2: KGHDR, SFDVKD. The ends were cut back, 5 bases at V and 7 bases at J, with 14 bases in the middle. The chain's CDR3 is CATSARGRAQPQHF. The CDR3 coding sequence is TGTGCCACCAGTGCAAGGGGCCGGGCCCAGCCCCAGCATTTT.

In DNA, the CDR3 is TGCAGCGTTAGAGAGACAGGCTCTGGAAACACCATATATTTT. Its translation: CSVRETGSGNTIYF. The chain links TRBV29-1 to TRBJ1-3; D is possibly TRBD1 (6 bases). The V gene lost 5 bases and the J gene lost 0 bases, with 11 bases spanning the gap. Germline CDR1 SQVTM, CDR2 ANQGSEA. The CDR3 runs to 14 residues.

The V call is TRBV7-9, the J call TRBJ1-1; no clear D. Germline loops: CDR1 SEHNR, CDR2 FQNEAQ (reference sequence). The V and J ends lost 2 bases and 1 base respectively, with 5 bases between them. The CDR3 length is 13 residues. The DNA of the CDR3 is TGTGCCAGCAGCTTACAGGAGAACACTGAAGCTTTCTTT. Translating it yields CASSLQENTEAFF.

The chain uses TRBV5-4 and TRBJ2-6; tentative D call: TRBD1 (6 bases). There are 17 residues in the CDR3. Trimming left V 1 base short and J 0 bases short, with 11 bases between. Germline V CDR1 and CDR2: SGHNT, YYREEE (reference sequence). The chain's CDR3 is CASSLPGASSGANVLTF. The CDR3 nucleotides read TGTGCCAGCAGCTTGCCAGGGGCGAGCTCTGGGGCCAACGTCCTGACTTTC.

Concerning this clone itself: At one of its ends the junction is not consistent with the germline gene, which may arise from a read error. The chain is built from TRBV13 and TRBJ2-1; possible D gene TRBD1, 5 bases. The CDR3 has 16 amino acids. Germline V gene lookup returns CDR1 PRHDT and CDR2 FYEKMQ (reference sequence). The CDR3 DNA sequence: TGTGCCAGCAGCCTAGGGTCGCAGGGAACCTACAATGAGCAGTTCTTC. As protein: CASSLGSQGTYNEQFF.

This chain uses TRBV21-1 with TRBJ2-1; the D call TRBD2 from the table was never checked on the DNA. TRBV21-1 corresponds to a pseudogene. This CDR3 is built from 18 residues. The CDR3 region is CASSPNRASGSAYNEQFF. Written as DNA, the CDR3 is TGTGCCAGCAGCCCTAATCGGGCTAGCGGGAGCGCCTACAATGAGCAGTTCTTC.

There are a few counts of this clone. Distinct nucleotide sequences in the sample also encode this CDR3. The chain joins TRBV19 to TRBJ1-5, with a weak D call TRBD1 (5 bases). The CDR3 runs to 14 residues. Germline V gives CDR1 LNHDA, CDR2 SQIVND (reference sequence). Trimming took off 3 bases at V and 4 bases at J, with 10 bases between the two ends. For the CDR3, the DNA is TGTGCCAGTAGTATTGGGGCGCGGAATCAGCCCCAGCATTTT. Amino acid sequence: CASSIGARNQPQHF. Full variable domain (outside the CDR3, taken from reference TRBV19 and TRBJ1-5): DGGITQSPKYLFRKEGQNVTLSCEQNLNHDAMYWYRQDPGQGLRLIYYSQIVNDFQKGDIAEGYSVSREKKESFPLTVTSAQKNPTAFYLCASSIGARNQPQHFGDGTRLSIL.

The rearrangement joins TRBV7-9 to TRBJ2-1, with D perhaps TRBD2 (6 bases). The germline gives CDR1 SEHNR, CDR2 FQNEAQ (reference sequence). The CDR3 loop spans 16 amino acids. V lost 7 bases and J 5 bases, leaving 21 bases between the germline ends. CDR3 sequence reads: CASNSHDSGINNEQFF. The CDR3 DNA reads as TGTGCCAGCAATTCCCACGATAGCGGAATCAACAATGAGCAGTTCTTC.

This clone turned up a few times. The V gene is TRBV19, the J gene TRBJ1-6, with TRBD1 matching over 8 bases. CDR3 length: 15 residues. CDR1 is LNHDA, CDR2 SQIVND, per germline (reference sequence). V shed 6 bases and J 10 bases; nucleotides not matched to a gene: 11. The CDR3 nucleotides read TGTGCCAGTAGCCTAAGACAGGGGAGGACCTCACCCCTCCACTTT. Its protein is CASSLRQGRTSPLHF.

This clone has a single count. The chain recombines TRBV21-1 with TRBJ1-5; the table names TRBD1, a call not compared with the DNA. TRBV21-1 is termed a pseudogene. CDR3 size: 14 residues. The CDR3 coding sequence is TGTGCAGCAGACCTTCAGGGGCCGAATCAGCCCCAGCATTTT. Protein sequence: CAADLQGPNQPQHF.

This chain joins TRBV18 and TRBJ1-2, with a weak D call TRBD1 (6 bases). Trimming cost V 5 bases and J 4 bases, with 11 bases left between them. The CDR3 totals 13 residues. Germline lookup yields CDR1 KGHSH and CDR2 LQKENI. The CDR3 DNA is TGTGCCAGCTCAACAGGGATGGCCTATGGCTACACCTTC. Its translation is CASSTGMAYGYTF.

The chain joins TRBV19 to TRBJ1-5; D uncertain. Trimming cost V 2 bases and J 2 bases, with 13 bases left between them. CDR1 and CDR2 from the germline V gene are LNHDA and SQIVND (reference sequence). This CDR3 comprises 16 residues. The CDR3 region has the DNA TGTGCCAGTAGTATAAGCAGAGTCGGGGGCAATCAGCCCCAGCATTTT. Residues: CASSISRVGGNQPQHF.

The rearrangement joins TRBV18 to TRBJ2-3; 9 bases fit TRBD2. The CDR3 contains 17 residues. Germline-derived CDR1 and CDR2 are KGHSH and LQKENI. The V gene end was trimmed by 2 bases and the J gene end by 6 bases; junction bases not matched to a gene: 12. CDR3 residues: CASSPALSGGSGDTQYF. DNA for the CDR3: TGTGCCAGCTCACCAGCGCTTAGCGGGGGCTCAGGGGATACGCAGTATTTT. Full variable domain (rest looked up from reference TRBV18 and TRBJ2-3): NAGVMQNPRHLVRRRGQEARLRCSPMKGHSHVYWYRQLPEEGLKFMVYLQKENIIDESGMPKERFSAEFPKEGPSILRIQQVVRGDSAAYFCASSPALSGGSGDTQYFGPGTRLTVL.

The V gene is TRBV7-9, the J gene TRBJ2-7, with D maybe TRBD1 (6 bases). The CDR3 is made up of 16 amino acids. Germline lookup yields CDR1 SEHNR and CDR2 FQNEAQ (reference sequence). V was shortened by 1 base and J by 3 bases, with 16 bases between the two germline ends. Here the CDR3 reads CASSLVTGDNNYEQYF. The CDR3 DNA follows: TGTGCCAGCAGCTTAGTTACTGGGGACAACAACTACGAGCAGTACTTC.

This rearrangement joins TRBV9 to TRBJ2-1; no firm D call. Germline values: CDR1 SGDLS, CDR2 YYNGEE. The CDR3 sequence is 13 residues long. The V end was cut by 0 bases, the J end by 9 bases, with 10 bases between. The CDR3 nucleotides are TGTGCCAGCAGCGTAGTTCCGGGTTCTGAGCAGTTCTTC. Amino acids: CASSVVPGSEQFF.

V gene TRBV7-2 combines with J gene TRBJ2-5, with 7 nucleotides matching TRBD2. CDR1 and CDR2 from the germline V gene are SGHTA and FQGNSA. The V and J ends lost 2 bases and 3 bases, in that order; junction bases with no gene match: 3. This CDR3 is built from 14 residues. CDR3 nucleotides: TGTGCCAGCAGCTTAATCCGGGGGGAAGAGACCCAGTACTTC. Translating it yields CASSLIRGEETQYF.